Given below is one T cell receptor (beta chain) in context. V shed 2 bases and J 3 bases; nucleotides not matched to a gene: 10. Per germline, CDR1 SGHTA and CDR2 FQGNSA. The CDR3 length is 17 residues. These data are taken from a study of shared T cell receptors in the human thymus. TCRdb's table, derived via immunoSEQ multiplex PCR, lists solely in-frame clones and lacks some. Among about 400,000 clones listed, over 90% were seen once. This TCR was recovered from a human donor. Sequencing was carried out using thymocytes. This sequence joins TRBV7-2 and TRBJ2-3; 8 nucleotides agree with TRBD2. The CDR3 sequence: CASSLSRREAGTDTQYF. The CDR3 nucleotides read TGTGCCAGCAGCTTATCGCGGCGGGAGGCGGGGACAGATACGCAGTATTTT.